This TCR beta chain derives from a study of T cells in Graves' hyperthyroidism and ophthalmopathy. Study outcomes and limitations: The blood repertoire included most of the expanded thyroid clonotypes above 0.001.

Using RNA transcripts as the source, TCR beta CDR3 regions were amplified. When the TCR CDR3 underwent first-round RT-PCR, the HTBI primer set was used. One entry per CDR3 protein, called by TCRdb with MiXCR from the multiplex PCR reads. The sample consists of around 700,000 distinct CDR3 sequences, roughly a sixth of them appearing once. This clonotype came up a few times. Its antigen remains unidentified. V was shortened by 6 bases and J by 3 bases, with 18 bases between the two germline ends. Germline CDR1 and CDR2: MNHEY and SVGEGT. The CDR3 runs to 17 residues. Thyroid ultrasound and orbital computed tomography, with clinical symptoms and serum thyroxine and TRAb, informed diagnoses. The sample of blood was obtained at first hyperthyroidism diagnosis (before any ophthalmopathy symptoms). PBMCs were obtained from under 13 ml fresh peripheral blood.

The chain carries TRBV6-2 or TRBV6-3 and TRBJ1-6, with D perhaps matching TRBD1 (6 bases). Sequenced sample: blood. The TCR comes from a woman in her forties or fifties with Graves' hyperthyroidism that later progressed to Graves' ophthalmopathy. The CDR3 region has the DNA TGTGCCAGCAGCCGTGGGGCAGGGGTACACTATAATTCACCCCTCCACTTT. Translation: CASSRGAGVHYNSPLHF.